Listed below are T cell receptor beta chains from one sample, sequenced in a study of patients and donors after allogeneic stem cell transplantation. TCRdb called the RT-PCR reads again in MiXCR, with one record for every CDR3 protein. The sample shows around 4,100 distinct CDR3 sequences, 24% of them seen only once. The specimen sequenced was blood, either unsorted or a sorted T cell fraction (not recorded which). The receptors shown here come from a human donor who was either an allogeneic HSCT recipient or a stem cell or donor lymphocyte infusion donor (not recorded which). It is not recorded whose cells these are; they may come from a transplant donor. The CDR3 runs from the conserved cysteine through the conserved F or W. A D gene is named only where the DNA matches it firmly. Expanded clones are given a class, and other clones once, few, many or no size at all.

V,D,size,J,CDR3,DNA
TRBV19,-,-,TRBJ1-5,CASRADRNSNQPQHF,TGTGCCAGTAGGGCGGACAGAAATAGCAATCAGCCCCAGCATTTT
TRBV12-3/TRBV12-4,TRBD1,medium-sized,TRBJ1-5,CASSRQGDGQPQHF,TGTGCCAGCAGTCGACAGGGGGATGGCCAGCCCCAGCATTTT
TRBV30,-,few,TRBJ1-1,CAWSVSQNTEAFF,TGTGCCTGGAGTGTCTCCCAAAACACTGAAGCTTTCTTT
TRBV20-1,TRBD2,medium-sized,TRBJ2-1,CSARDSRTSGDTNEQFF,TGCAGTGCTAGAGATAGCCGCACTAGCGGAGACACAAATGAGCAGTTCTTC
TRBV7-2,-,medium-sized,TRBJ1-1,CASSLVGRREAFF,TGTGCCAGCAGCTTAGTCGGTAGGCGGGAAGCTTTCTTT
TRBV20-1,TRBD1,few,TRBJ1-5,CSASAVGTGFSQPQHF,TGCAGTGCTAGTGCGGTCGGGACAGGGTTTAGCCAGCCCCAGCATTTT
TRBV7-6,-,-,TRBJ2-3,CASSLGERAYFTDTQYF,TGTGCCAGCAGCTTGGGGGAGCGGGCCTACTTCACAGATACGCAGTATTTT
TRBV20-1,TRBD2,large,TRBJ2-1,CSARSLADYSDEQFF,TGCAGTGCTAGATCACTAGCGGACTATTCTGATGAGCAGTTCTTC
TRBV10-3,TRBD2,-,TRBJ2-7,CAISGTSPEQYF,TGTGCCATCAGTGGGACTAGCCCCGAGCAGTACTTC
TRBV27,-,few,TRBJ1-1,CASSLSVRPDLNTEAFF,TGTGCCAGCAGTTTATCAGTTCGCCCGGACCTTAACACTGAAGCTTTCTTT